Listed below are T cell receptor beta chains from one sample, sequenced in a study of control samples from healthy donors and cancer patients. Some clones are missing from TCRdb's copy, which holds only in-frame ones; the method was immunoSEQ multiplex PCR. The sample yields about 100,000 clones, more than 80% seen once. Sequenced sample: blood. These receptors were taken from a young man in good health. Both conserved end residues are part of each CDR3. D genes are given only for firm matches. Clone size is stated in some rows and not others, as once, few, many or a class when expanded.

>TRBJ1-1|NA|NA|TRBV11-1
TGTGCCAGCAGCTTAACAGCTAGAATGAACACTGAAGCTTTCTTT
CASSLTARMNTEAFF
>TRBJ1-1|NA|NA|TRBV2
TGTGCCAGCAGTGAACTGCGGGGAGCGAACACTGAAGCTTTCTTT
CASSELRGANTEAFF
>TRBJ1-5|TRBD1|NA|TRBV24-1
TGTGCCACCAGTGCGGCAGGGGGTCAGCCCCAGCATTTT
CATSAAGGQPQHF
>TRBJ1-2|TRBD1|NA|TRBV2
TGTGCCAGGGGGGACAGCAACTATGGCTACACCTTC
CARGDSNYGYTF
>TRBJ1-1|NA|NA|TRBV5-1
TGCGCCAGCAGCGGTGGGACCTACACTGAAGCTTTCTTT
CASSGGTYTEAFF
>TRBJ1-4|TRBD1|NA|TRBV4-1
TGCGCCAGCAGCCAATCTGGGCAGGACAGGTATGAAAAACTGTTTTTT
CASSQSGQDRYEKLFF
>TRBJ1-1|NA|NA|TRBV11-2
TGTGCCAGCAGCTTATCCAGAGCTAGGAACACTGAAGCTTTCTTT
CASSLSRARNTEAFF
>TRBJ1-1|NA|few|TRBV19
TGTGCCAGTAGTATGAGGAGGGTCAAGAACACTGAAGCTTTCTTT
CASSMRRVKNTEAFF
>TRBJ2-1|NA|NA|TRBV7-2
TGTGCCAGCAGCTTAGTGGGAGCCTCCTACAATGAGCAGTTCTTC
CASSLVGASYNEQFF
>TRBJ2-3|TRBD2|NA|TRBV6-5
TGTGCCAGCAGTTACGGACTAGCGGGAGGGTTGGATACGCAGTATTTT
CASSYGLAGGLDTQYF
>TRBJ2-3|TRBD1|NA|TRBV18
TGTGCCAGCTCACCCAGGGGGCAGGATACGCAGTATTTT
CASSPRGQDTQYF
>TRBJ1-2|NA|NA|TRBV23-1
TGCGCCAAATTCCTGAAGGGAGGGAACTCTAACTATGGCTACACCTTC
CAKFLKGGNSNYGYTF
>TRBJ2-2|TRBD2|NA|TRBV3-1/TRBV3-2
TGTGCCAGCAGCCAAGAACTAGCGGGGGGGACCGGGGAGCTGTTTTTT
CASSQELAGGTGELFF
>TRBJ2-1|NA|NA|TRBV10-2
TGCGCCAGCAGTTCGTTCGGGAGACGCAATGAGCAGTTCTTC
CASSSFGRRNEQFF
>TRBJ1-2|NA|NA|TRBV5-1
TGCGCCAGCAGCTTAGGGACGAATAACTATGGCTACACCTTC
CASSLGTNNYGYTF
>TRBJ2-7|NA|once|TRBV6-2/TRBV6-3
TGTGCCAGCAGCTTAGGAAACGAGCAGTACTTC
CASSLGNEQYF
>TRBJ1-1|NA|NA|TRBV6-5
TGTGCCAGCAGCCCGAGGGGAGTAAACACTGAAGCTTTCTTT
CASSPRGVNTEAFF
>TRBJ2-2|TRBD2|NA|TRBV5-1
TGCGCCAGCAGCTTGGGGGGACTAGCGAGCACCGGGGAGCTGTTTTTT
CASSLGGLASTGELFF
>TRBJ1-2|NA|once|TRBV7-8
TGTGCCAGCAGCTTAGGGCCGCATAGGGAGGCCTATGGCTACACCTTC
CASSLGPHREAYGYTF
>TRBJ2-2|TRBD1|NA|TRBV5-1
TGCGCCAGCATAGGGACAGGGTCTACCGGGGAGCTGTTTTTT
CASIGTGSTGELFF
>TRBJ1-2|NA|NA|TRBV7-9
TGTGCCAGCAGCTCCGCTCGTATCAACGTAGGCTACACCTTC
CASSSARINVGYTF
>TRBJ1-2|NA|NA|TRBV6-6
TGTGCCAGCAGCTCCTTGGACGGAATCTTCTATGGCTACACCTTC
CASSSLDGIFYGYTF
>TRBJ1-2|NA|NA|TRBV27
TGTGCCAGCAGTTTATCCTGGCGCAAGAACTATGGCTACACCTTC
CASSLSWRKNYGYTF
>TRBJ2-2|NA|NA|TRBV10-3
TGTGCCATCAGTTTTCTCTACAGGGCTCCCGGGGAGCTGTTTTTT
CAISFLYRAPGELFF
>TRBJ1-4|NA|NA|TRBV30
TGTGCCTGGAGTTCCGGGGCCGGCGAAGGAGAAAAACTGTTTTTT
CAWSSGAGEGEKLFF
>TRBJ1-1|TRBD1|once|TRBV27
TGTGCCAGCAGTTTCTACTCCGGGACAGGGACTGAAGCTTTCTTT
CASSFYSGTGTEAFF
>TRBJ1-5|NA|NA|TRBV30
TGTGCCTGGAAAACCTACAATCAGCCCCAGCATTTT
CAWKTYNQPQHF
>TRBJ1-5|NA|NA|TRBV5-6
TGTGCCAGCAGCTTGGCCCCGGGACCTAGCAATCAGCCCCAGCATTTT
CASSLAPGPSNQPQHF
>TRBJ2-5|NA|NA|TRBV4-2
TGTGCCAGCAGCCCAGGGGATCGGGAAGAGACCCAGTACTTC
CASSPGDREETQYF
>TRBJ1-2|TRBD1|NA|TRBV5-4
TGTGCCAGCAGCCCTGGGACAGGGTATGGCTACACCTTC
CASSPGTGYGYTF
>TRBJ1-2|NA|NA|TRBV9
TGTGCCAGCAGCGCCGGGAACTATGGCTACACCTTC
CASSAGNYGYTF
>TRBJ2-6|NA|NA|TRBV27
TGTGCCAGCAGATACAGAGCTTCTGGGGCCAACGTCCTGACTTTC
CASRYRASGANVLTF
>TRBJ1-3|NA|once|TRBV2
TGTGCCAGCACTGAAGGTTCTGGAAACACCATATATTTT
CASTEGSGNTIYF
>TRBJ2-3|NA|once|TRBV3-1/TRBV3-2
TGTGCCAGCAGCCAAGACACTCGCACAGATACGCAGTATTTT
CASSQDTRTDTQYF
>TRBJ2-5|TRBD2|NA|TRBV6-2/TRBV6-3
TGTGCCAGCAGTTACGCTAGCGGGAGGACGGTTCAAGAGACCCAGTACTTC
CASSYASGRTVQETQYF
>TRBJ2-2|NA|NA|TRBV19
TGTGCCAGTAGCGCCGGGGAGCTGTTTTTT
CASSAGELFF
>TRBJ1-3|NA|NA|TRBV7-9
TGTGCCAGCAGGTCTTCTGGAAACACCATATATTTT
CASRSSGNTIYF
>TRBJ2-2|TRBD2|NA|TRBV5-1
TGCGCCAGCAGCCCCGGGACTAGCAAGGCCGGGGAGCTGTTTTTT
CASSPGTSKAGELFF
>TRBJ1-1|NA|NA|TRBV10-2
TGCGCCAGCAGTGGGGGCATCACTGAAGCTTTCTTT
CASSGGITEAFF
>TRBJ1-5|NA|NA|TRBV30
TGTGCCTGGAGTGTAGGGGCAGGGGATCAAGGCCAGCATTTT
CAWSVGAGDQGQHF
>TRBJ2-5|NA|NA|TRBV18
TGTGCCAGCTCACCACCGGGGGAGACCCAGTACTTC
CASSPPGETQYF
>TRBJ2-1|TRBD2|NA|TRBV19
TGTGCCAGTAGTATAGAAGCGGGAGAATCCTACAATGAGCAGTTCTTC
CASSIEAGESYNEQFF
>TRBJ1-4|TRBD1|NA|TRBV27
TGTGCCAGCAGTCAAACCGGGACAGGGAACGAAAAACTGTTTTTT
CASSQTGTGNEKLFF
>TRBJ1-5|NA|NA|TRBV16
TGTGCCAGCAGTCCCCGACAGGGCAATCAGCCCCAGCATTTT
CASSPRQGNQPQHF
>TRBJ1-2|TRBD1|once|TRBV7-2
TGTGCCAGCAGCTTAGATACAGGGGGCTATGGCTACACCTTC
CASSLDTGGYGYTF
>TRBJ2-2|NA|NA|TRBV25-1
TGTGCCAGCAGTGCCTGGACAGCGAACACCGGGGAGCTGTTTTTT
CASSAWTANTGELFF
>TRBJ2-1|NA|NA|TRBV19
TGTGCCAGTAGTATGGGGTCTAGTTGGGAGGATCAGTTCTTC
CASSMGSSWEDQFF
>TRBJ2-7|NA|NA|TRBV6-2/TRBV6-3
TGTGCCAGCAGTTACGAGGGCTACGAGCAGTACTTC
CASSYEGYEQYF
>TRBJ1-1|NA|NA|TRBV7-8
TGTGCCAGCAGCTTAGCGGTTCGCCGACAGGTGTATACTGAAGCTTTCTTT
CASSLAVRRQVYTEAFF
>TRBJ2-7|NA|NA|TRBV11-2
TGTGCCAGCAGCTTAGATCGGGACGAGCAGTACTTC
CASSLDRDEQYF
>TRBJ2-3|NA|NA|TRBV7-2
TGTGCCCTCTCCCGAGGGAGCACAGATACGCAGTATTTT
CALSRGSTDTQYF
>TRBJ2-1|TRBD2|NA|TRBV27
TGTGCCAGCAGTTTACTCGGGGGAGCGGGAGCTCGCAATGAGCAGTTCTTC
CASSLLGGAGARNEQFF
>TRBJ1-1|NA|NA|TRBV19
TGTGCCAGTAAGGAGGGTCACAACACTGAAGCTTTCTTT
CASKEGHNTEAFF
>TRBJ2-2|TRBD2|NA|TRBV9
TGTGCCAGCAGCGTAGGAGGACTAGCGGGAGGGACCACCGGGGAGCTGTTTTTT
CASSVGGLAGGTTGELFF
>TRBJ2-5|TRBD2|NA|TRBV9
TGTGCCAGCAGCCCGGGAGGGGAGGAGACCCAGTACTTC
CASSPGGEETQYF
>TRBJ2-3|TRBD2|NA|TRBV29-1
TGCAGCTCTGGGGTTCGAGCGGGAGATGGCGCAGATACGCAGTATTTT
CSSGVRAGDGADTQYF
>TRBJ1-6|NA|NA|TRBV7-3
TGTGCCAGCAGCTTAAATGCTTTATCACCCCTCCACTTT
CASSLNALSPLHF
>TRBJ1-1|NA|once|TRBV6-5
TGTGCCAGCAGGTACACTGAAGCTTTCTTT
CASRYTEAFF
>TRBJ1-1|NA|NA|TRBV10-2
TGCGCCAGCAGTGGACGGCGGAACACTGAAGCTTTCTTT
CASSGRRNTEAFF